This T cell receptor beta chain is drawn from a study of cytomegalovirus exposure and HLA in healthy donors. The study's findings and limits: TCR beta sequences reportedly predicted most subjects' HLA-A and HLA-B alleles accurately. TCR beta V- and J-gene trimming, according to a later analysis, was linked to a missense DCLRE1C variant.

PCR used 60 Vbeta primers and 13 Jbeta primers. TCRdb's copy holds only in-frame clones and misses some; the assay was immunoSEQ multiplex PCR. The table includes about 160,000 clones, about 80% detected once. As concerns this clone: Its antigen is as yet unknown.

Sequences were obtained from PBMCs. The receptor's source is a woman aged 45-65 years in good health and CMV-seronegative.

The CDR3 reads CASSPWKTSGSGEQYF. CDR3 DNA: TGTGCCAGCAGTCCCTGGAAGACTAGCGGGAGTGGCGAGCAGTACTTC. The genes are TRBV9 and TRBJ2-5; 12 bases align to TRBD2. The DNA end lines up better with TRBJ2-7; the J call may be wrong. Germline-derived CDR1 and CDR2 are SGDLS and YYNGEE. The CDR3 is made up of 16 amino acids.